This T cell receptor (beta chain) stems from a study of blood T cell repertoires in COVID-19. In the study's own analysis: Reference gene primer amplification yielded estimated nucleated cell counts. Sequencing used immunoSEQ multiplex PCR; TCRdb keeps in-frame clones, though not all of them. V and J calls plus clone size are reproduced from that table; the DNA served to infer D and trimming. Of more than 150,000 clones in the sample, over 75% were seen once. Germline-derived CDR1 and CDR2 are LNHDA and SQIVND (reference sequence). V lost 0 bases, J lost 9 bases, and 3 bases lay in between. The CDR3 is 12 amino acids.

The chain recombines TRBV19 with TRBJ1-6; D is uncertain. What was sequenced was peripheral blood. The sequence came from an elderly woman with acute or convalescent COVID-19. The CDR3 nucleotides read TGTGCCAGTAGTATAGAGCGTTCACCCCTCCACTTT. It translates to CASSIERSPLHF.